Listed here are 12 T cell receptor beta chains from one sample, sequenced in a study of T cell changes during pregnancy in multiple sclerosis. Using immunoSEQ multiplex PCR, the repertoire was profiled, and TCRdb retains in-frame clones only, with some absent. The table records about 48,000 clones, 85% to 95% of them present only once. Here the sequenced sample was CD4+ T cells from peripheral blood mononuclear cells, taken in the second trimester of pregnancy. The receptor source for this set is a female donor in good health, enrolled as a control in a pregnancy study.

The chain couples TRBV29-1 to TRBJ2-5; D is possibly TRBD1 (5 bases). Trimming stripped 6 bases from V and 1 base from J, with 15 bases between. Germline V gene data show CDR1 as SQVTM and CDR2 as ANQGSEA. The CDR3 contains 14 residues. CDR3 sequence reads: CSVEPSRVQETQYF. The CDR3 nucleotides are TGCAGCGTGGAGCCCTCCAGGGTCCAAGAGACCCAGTACTTC.

This rearrangement joins TRBV19 to TRBJ2-5; TRBD1 matches 9 bases. Germline values: CDR1 LNHDA, CDR2 SQIVND (reference sequence). The V segment lost 5 bases and the J segment 5 bases; nucleotides outside the gene matches: 3. The CDR3 has 13 residues. This CDR3 is CASSPGTGETQYF. In DNA, the CDR3 is TGTGCCAGTAGTCCTGGGACAGGGGAGACCCAGTACTTC.

The genes are TRBV2 and TRBJ2-7; a possible D gene is TRBD2 (5 bases). CDR1 SNHLY and CDR2 FYNNEI come from the germline V gene. V was clipped by 7 bases and J by 1 base, with 8 bases between them. The CDR3 extends over 12 amino acids. The CDR3 protein is CASIGVSYEQYF. The CDR3 nucleotides read TGTGCCAGCATCGGGGTGTCCTACGAGCAGTACTTC.

The chain combines TRBV11-2 with TRBJ2-1, with D perhaps matching TRBD2 (6 bases). Germline lookup yields CDR1 SGHAT and CDR2 FQNNGV. The V end was cut by 10 bases, the J end by 6 bases, with 10 bases between. The CDR3 runs to 11 residues. The CDR3 loop reads CATRRVNEQFF. Here the CDR3 DNA reads TGTGCCACCAGGAGGGTCAATGAGCAGTTCTTC.

The gene calls are TRBV29-1 and TRBJ2-5, with unresolved D. There are 12 residues in the CDR3. The germline V and J ends were trimmed by 8 bases and 5 bases, with 15 bases remaining between them. The germline gives CDR1 SQVTM, CDR2 ANQGSEA. The DNA of the CDR3 is TGCAGCTGTTCGGCAGGTGGTGAGACCCAGTACTTC. Amino acid sequence: CSCSAGGETQYF.

The rearrangement uses TRBV6-4 and TRBJ2-3; 12 bases fit TRBD2. V lost 6 bases to trimming and J lost 4 bases; unmatched junction nucleotides: 5. Germline V gene data show CDR1 as MRHNA and CDR2 as SNTAGT. The CDR3 contains 15 residues. This CDR3 reads CASSRTSGTSDTQYF. The DNA for the CDR3 is TGTGCCAGCAGCCGGACTAGCGGGACGTCAGATACGCAGTATTTT.

This clone appeared a single time. The chain couples TRBV2 to TRBJ2-7, with D unresolved. V was trimmed by 6 bases and J by 2 bases, leaving 11 bases between them. The CDR3 extends over 13 amino acids. Germline CDR1 and CDR2: SNHLY and FYNNEI. CDR3: CASSFWQTYEQYF. The CDR3 region has the DNA TGTGCCAGCAGCTTTTGGCAGACCTACGAGCAGTACTTC.

The J gene is TRBJ2-7, the V gene TRBV11-3; TRBD2 matches at 9 bases. V shed 0 bases and J 3 bases; nucleotides not matched to a gene: 3. This CDR3 has 15 residues. CDR1 SGHNT and CDR2 YENEEA come from the germline V gene. The CDR3 is CASSLEGLAYYEQYF. The CDR3 DNA reads as TGTGCCAGCAGCTTAGAGGGACTAGCCTACTACGAGCAGTACTTC.

J is TRBJ2-7 and V is TRBV9; 10 positions match TRBD1. CDR1 and CDR2 (germline): SGDLS, YYNGEE. The trim removed 0 bases at V and 2 bases at J, leaving 2 bases unmatched. This CDR3 has 15 residues. This CDR3 reads CASSVGGQGPYEQYF. The CDR3, as DNA: TGTGCCAGCAGCGTAGGGGGACAGGGGCCCTACGAGCAGTACTTC. The variable domain in full, completed from reference TRBV9 and TRBJ2-7, reads DSGVTQTPKHLITATGQRVTLRCSPRSGDLSVYWYQQSLDQGLQFLIQYYNGEERAKGNILERFSAQQFPDLHSELNLSSLELGDSALYFCASSVGGQGPYEQYFGPGTRLTVT.

This clone has only one observation. This sequence joins TRBV9 and TRBJ2-3; 8 bases agree with TRBD2. The CDR3 spans 16 residues. Trimming at V came to 4 bases and at J to 4 bases, leaving 11 bases not matched to a gene. From germline, CDR1 is SGDLS and CDR2 YYNGEE. CDR3 region: CASSPPATGGADTQYF. The CDR3 DNA reads as TGTGCCAGCAGCCCGCCGGCGACGGGAGGGGCAGATACGCAGTATTTT.

Here the CDR3 DNA reads TGTGCCAGCAGCAAAGGGGGAACAGGGGAGTACGAGCAGTACTTC. Its translation is CASSKGGTGEYEQYF. The V gene is TRBV7-2, the J gene TRBJ2-7, with 7 bases identical to TRBD1. V was clipped by 5 bases and J by 4 bases; unmatched bases: 11. Germline V gene lookup returns CDR1 SGHTA and CDR2 FQGNSA. The CDR3 length is 15 residues.

V and J are TRBV6-5 and TRBJ1-5; D remains unclear. V was pared by 0 bases and J by 7 bases, with 13 bases between. Germline CDR1 is MNHEY and CDR2 is SVGAGI. There are 15 residues in the CDR3. The CDR3 DNA follows: TGTGCCAGCAGTTACTCGAATTCGGGGAACCAGCCCCAGCATTTT. This gives the protein CASSYSNSGNQPQHF.